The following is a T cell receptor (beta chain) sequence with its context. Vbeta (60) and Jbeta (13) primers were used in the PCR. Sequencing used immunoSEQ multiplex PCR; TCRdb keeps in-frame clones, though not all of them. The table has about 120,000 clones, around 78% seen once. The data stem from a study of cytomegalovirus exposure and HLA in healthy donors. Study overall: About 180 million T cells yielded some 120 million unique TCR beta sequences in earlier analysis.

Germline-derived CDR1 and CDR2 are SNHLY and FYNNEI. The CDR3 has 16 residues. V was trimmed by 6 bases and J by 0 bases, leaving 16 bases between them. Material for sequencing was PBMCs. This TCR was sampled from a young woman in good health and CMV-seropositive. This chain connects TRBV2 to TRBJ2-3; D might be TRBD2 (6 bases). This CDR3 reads CASSGLARVSTDTQYF. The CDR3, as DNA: TGTGCCAGCAGCGGCCTAGCGCGGGTTAGCACAGATACGCAGTATTTT.